The 28 T cell receptor beta chains given below trace back to one sample, sequenced in a study of control samples from healthy donors and cancer patients (dated by TCRdb to about 2020). Library generation was performed with the immunoSEQ multiplex PCR assay. TCRdb limited this immuneACCESS table to in-frame rearrangements with V and J called. A share of clones is missing; checked studies link under half to unresolved V genes, and the rest is unexplained. In all, the sample holds roughly 100,000 clones, and about four fifths of those were seen once. Around 14% of the sample is taken by the ten largest. The source material was blood. The receptors shown here come from a woman in her fifties or sixties in good health.

The chain links TRBV7-3 to TRBJ2-2; 14 nucleotides line up with TRBD2. Germline V CDR1 and CDR2: SGHTA, FQGTGA. V dropped 4 bases and J dropped 7; count of bases not matched to a gene: 2. The CDR3 loop spans 15 amino acids. DNA for the CDR3: TGTGCCAGCAGCTGGACTAGCGGGAGGATCGGGGAGCTGTTTTTT. Amino acids: CASSWTSGRIGELFF.

The chain is built from TRBV6-6 and TRBJ1-3; D is unclear. V was shortened by 5 bases and J by 4 bases, with 9 bases between the two germline ends. Germline V lookup: CDR1 MNHNY, CDR2 SVGAGI (reference sequence). The CDR3 loop spans 13 amino acids. The CDR3 spells CASSTDSGNTIYF. CDR3 DNA sequence: TGTGCCAGCAGTACGGATAGCGGAAACACCATATATTTT.

This chain links TRBV4-1 with TRBJ1-2; possibly TRBD1 for D (5 bases). V lost 2 bases and J 4 bases, leaving 17 bases between the germline ends. CDR1 MGHRA and CDR2 YSYEKL come from the germline V gene. The CDR3 extends over 16 amino acids. DNA of the CDR3: TGCGCCAGCAGCCAATTCTCGAGGGGCGAAACCTATGGCTACACCTTC. This gives the protein CASSQFSRGETYGYTF.

This rearrangement joins TRBV6-6 to TRBJ1-5, with 10 bases aligning to TRBD1. V lost 4 bases, J lost 6 bases, and 3 bases stayed unmatched. Looked up from germline, CDR1 is MNHNY and CDR2 is SVGAGI (reference sequence). The CDR3 is 14 residues long. This CDR3 is CASSSGTGAQPQHF. CDR3 nucleotides: TGTGCCAGCAGTTCCGGGACAGGGGCTCAGCCCCAGCATTTT.

This rearrangement joins TRBV9 to TRBJ2-5; 8 bases fit TRBD2. The CDR3 spans 15 residues. Losses at the gene ends were 0 bases for V and 1 base for J; bases not matched to a gene: 2. Germline V gene lookup returns CDR1 SGDLS and CDR2 YYNGEE. The CDR3 coding sequence is TGTGCCAGCAGCGTAGCGGGGGGGGCCCAAGAGACCCAGTACTTC. It specifies CASSVAGGAQETQYF.

This clone was counted a single time. The chain has TRBV19 and TRBJ1-2, with no clear D. Germline CDR1 and CDR2: LNHDA and SQIVND (reference sequence). CDR3 length: 13 amino acids. Trimming stripped 1 base from V and 3 bases from J, with 6 bases between. CDR3 nucleotides: TGTGCCAGTAGTATAGGCGCGGACTATGGCTACACCTTC. The encoded protein is CASSIGADYGYTF.

The V and J genes are TRBV19 and TRBJ1-1; TRBD1 might be the D (6 bases). The germline V gene has CDR1 LNHDA and CDR2 SQIVND (reference sequence). There are 15 residues in the CDR3. Trimming pared 6 bases from V and 1 base from J, leaving 15 bases between. CDR3 amino acids: CASSLNRAPNTEAFF. In nucleotides, the CDR3 is TGTGCCAGTAGCTTGAACAGGGCTCCGAACACTGAAGCTTTCTTT.

This rearrangement joins TRBV19 to TRBJ1-1; 7 bases fit TRBD1. This CDR3 comprises 15 residues. Germline-derived CDR1 and CDR2 are LNHDA and SQIVND (reference sequence). V shed 3 bases and J 7 bases; nucleotides not matched to a gene: 11. The CDR3 coding sequence is TGTGCCAGTAGTATCATTCAGGGGGTATTAGGTGAAGCTTTCTTT. It encodes CASSIIQGVLGEAFF.

This sequence joins TRBV7-9 and TRBJ2-7; the match to TRBD2 covers 12 bases. Losses at the gene ends were 5 bases for V and 3 bases for J; bases not matched to a gene: 5. The length of the CDR3 is 15 residues. Germline V CDR1 and CDR2: SEHNR, FQNEAQ (reference sequence). The CDR3 here is CASSLGLAGNYEQYF. The CDR3 DNA is TGTGCCAGCAGCCTAGGACTAGCGGGGAACTACGAGCAGTACTTC.

The chain has TRBV4-3 and TRBJ2-2; 8 nucleotides align to TRBD2. CDR1 is LGHNA and CDR2 is YSLEER in the germline V gene. V lost 4 bases, J lost 6 bases, and 10 bases stayed unmatched. This CDR3 is 16 amino acids long. CDR3 nucleotides: TGCGCCAGCAGCCTTGGAGCGGGAGCTTATTCCGGGGAGCTGTTTTTT. It yields the protein CASSLGAGAYSGELFF.

This clone was seen only a few times. The rearrangement uses TRBV6-5 and TRBJ1-3, with D uncertain. The CDR3 is 11 amino acids. V was shortened by 1 base and J by 6 bases, with 1 base between the two germline ends. CDR1 and CDR2 (germline): MNHEY, SVGAGI. CDR3 residues: CASSYLNTIYF. In DNA form, the CDR3 reads TGTGCCAGCAGTTACTTAAACACCATATATTTT.

The genes are TRBV11-3 and TRBJ2-3; 8 bases fit TRBD2. J was trimmed by 6 bases and V by 3 bases; bases with no gene match: 11. The CDR3 runs to 16 residues. Germline values: CDR1 SGHNT, CDR2 YENEEA. The CDR3 bases are TGTGCCAGCAGCTTTTCGGCGGGGGGAGCGGGTGATACGCAGTATTTT. This codes for CASSFSAGGAGDTQYF.

The chain links TRBV20-1 to TRBJ1-1; tentatively, D is TRBD1 (5 bases). Germline V gene data show CDR1 as DFQATT and CDR2 as SNEGSKA (reference sequence). V lost 3 bases and J lost 5, with 16 bases in between. The CDR3 has 14 amino acids. CDR3 loop: CSASRGRGLTEAFF. For the CDR3, the DNA is TGCAGTGCTAGTCGGGGGAGGGGATTAACTGAAGCTTTCTTT.

The CDR3 region is CASSHRSSMRDEQYF. The CDR3 nucleotides are TGTGCCAGCAGCCACAGATCGTCCATGCGCGACGAGCAGTACTTC. The chain joins TRBV3-1 (or the pseudogene TRBV3-2) to TRBJ2-7, with D unclear. Trimming took off 3 bases at V and 5 bases at J, with 17 bases between the two ends. This CDR3 spans 15 amino acids. In germline, CDR1 is LGHDT, CDR2 YNNKEL (reference sequence).

Details on this clone: Mismatch with germline at one junction end may stem from a read error. This sequence joins TRBV3-1 (or the pseudogene TRBV3-2) and TRBJ2-3; unclear D gene. Germline values: CDR1 LGHDT, CDR2 YNNKEL (reference sequence). The CDR3 length is 15 residues. This chain's CDR3 is CASSPVWAVFRYAVF. In nucleotides, the CDR3 is TGTGCCAGCAGCCCAGTATGGGCTGTTTTCAGATACGCAGTATTT.

This chain links TRBV7-2 with TRBJ2-7; D unresolved. The V gene lost 6 bases and the J gene lost 4 bases, with 22 bases spanning the gap. CDR1 and CDR2 (germline): SGHTA, FQGNSA. The CDR3 has 16 residues. The CDR3 region has the DNA TGTGCCAGCAGTCCATCCGACCGCAGGCACCAGTACGAGCAGTACTTC. It translates to CASSPSDRRHQYEQYF.

The chain employs TRBV6-2 or TRBV6-3 and TRBJ2-3; no clear D gene. The CDR3 length is 14 residues. Germline V gene lookup returns CDR1 MNHEY and CDR2 SVGEGT. Between the trimmed V and J ends, which lost 0 bases and 7 bases, there was a span of 11 bases. CDR3 DNA: TGTGCCAGCAGTTACTCGATAGGAACCTATACGCAGTATTTT. It codes for CASSYSIGTYTQYF.

The V and J genes are TRBV6-5 and TRBJ1-1; 8 bases fit TRBD1. With 7 bases clipped from V and 5 bases from J, the junction kept 9 bases outside the gene matches. The germline gives CDR1 MNHEY, CDR2 SVGAGI. This CDR3 comprises 14 residues. The CDR3 reads CASIKDRVMTEAFF. The DNA of the CDR3 is TGTGCCAGCATTAAGGACAGGGTTATGACTGAAGCTTTCTTT.

This sequence joins TRBV2 and TRBJ2-1, with D perhaps TRBD2 (6 bases). Germline V CDR1 and CDR2: SNHLY, FYNNEI. The CDR3 has 17 residues. Trimming took 7 bases from V and 4 from J, leaving 23 bases between them. CDR3 amino acids: CASTSMRGPELYNEQFF. CDR3 coding DNA: TGTGCCAGCACCTCCATGCGGGGACCTGAACTGTACAATGAGCAGTTCTTC. Looking up the rest from reference TRBV2 and TRBJ2-1 gives the full variable domain: EPEVTQTPSHQVTQMGQEVILRCVPISNHLYFYWYRQILGQKVEFLVSFYNNEISEKSEIFDDQFSVERPDGSNFTLKIRSTKLEDSAMYFCASTSMRGPELYNEQFFGPGTRLTVL.

This clone was seen once. V gene TRBV4-3 combines with J gene TRBJ2-7; possibly TRBD1 or TRBD2 for D (6 bases each). Deletions cut 0 bases from V and 1 base from J, with 13 bases between. This CDR3 spans 16 amino acids. Germline assignment: CDR1 LGHNA and CDR2 YSLEER. Written as DNA, the CDR3 is TGCGCCAGCAGCCAAGAATCCGGGGGCATATCCTACGAGCAGTACTTC. This gives the protein CASSQESGGISYEQYF.

The gene calls are TRBV15 and TRBJ2-7; D is perhaps TRBD1 (6 bases). Germline assignment: CDR1 LNHNV and CDR2 YYDKDF (reference sequence). This CDR3 region has 16 residues. The V gene lost 5 bases and the J gene lost 2 bases, with 19 bases spanning the gap. CDR3 coding DNA: TGTGCCACCAGCGAACAGGGACCGAATTTGACCTACGAGCAGTACTTC. Translation gives CATSEQGPNLTYEQYF. Drawing the rest from reference TRBV15 and TRBJ2-7, the complete variable domain is DAMVIQNPRYQVTQFGKPVTLSCSQTLNHNVMYWYQQKSSQAPKLLFHYYDKDFNNEADTPDNFQSRRPNTSFCFLDIRSPGLGDTAMYLCATSEQGPNLTYEQYFGPGTRLTVT.

Sample share makes this clone medium-sized. This rearrangement joins TRBV4-2 to TRBJ1-1; D is possibly TRBD1 (5 bases). The CDR3 runs 15 residues. V was clipped by 5 bases and J by 3 bases, with 16 bases between them. The germline CDR1 and CDR2 sequences are LGHNA and YNFKEQ. The CDR3 reads CASSSGQGWDTEAFF. CDR3 in DNA: TGTGCCAGCAGCTCAGGGCAGGGCTGGGACACTGAAGCTTTCTTT.

The chain has TRBV5-1 and TRBJ2-7; unclear D gene. V was clipped by 2 bases and J by 0 bases, with 6 bases between them. Germline CDR1 and CDR2: SGHRS and YFSETQ. CDR3 size: 13 residues. CDR3 nucleotide sequence: TGCGCCAGCAGCTTCTCCCTCTCCTACGAGCAGTACTTC. Translated: CASSFSLSYEQYF.

The chain carries TRBV5-1 and TRBJ2-5, with unresolved D. The CDR3 runs 13 residues. Germline loops: CDR1 SGHRS, CDR2 YFSETQ. V lost 0 bases and J 3 bases, leaving 6 bases between the germline ends. The CDR3 region is CASSLDMKETQYF. The CDR3 DNA follows: TGCGCCAGCAGCTTGGACATGAAAGAGACCCAGTACTTC.

The genes are TRBV12-3 or TRBV12-4 and TRBJ1-2, with D unresolved. V gave up 4 bases and J gave up 5 bases, with 8 bases separating them. The CDR3 extends over 12 amino acids. The CDR3 DNA sequence: TGTGCCAGCAGTTCCGCAGTATATGGCTACACCTTC. It translates to CASSSAVYGYTF.

The rearrangement links TRBV9 to TRBJ2-5; TRBD2 might be the D (6 bases). This CDR3 contains 17 residues. The germline V gene has CDR1 SGDLS and CDR2 YYNGEE. The V end was cut by 4 bases, the J end by 5 bases, with 24 bases between. CDR3: CASSPPPGGLARETQYF. The CDR3 DNA reads as TGTGCCAGCAGCCCACCCCCCGGGGGACTGGCAAGGGAGACCCAGTACTTC.

V and J are TRBV7-3 and TRBJ2-3, with TRBD1 matching 9 bases. The J segment lost 4 bases and the V segment lost 5 bases, leaving 4 bases of the junction unmatched. Looked up from germline, CDR1 is SGHTA and CDR2 is FQGTGA. CDR3 length: 14 amino acids. Here the CDR3 reads CASSVGQGSDTQYF. CDR3 bases: TGTGCCAGCAGCGTGGGACAGGGATCAGATACGCAGTATTTT.

This clone showed up just once. The gene calls are TRBV9 and TRBJ1-3; TRBD1 is a possible D gene (6 bases). V was pared by 4 bases and J by 0 bases, with 14 bases between. The CDR3 is 16 amino acids. The germline gives CDR1 SGDLS, CDR2 YYNGEE. CDR3 nucleotide sequence: TGTGCCAGCAGCAGTCGGGGGCCGAGCTCTGGAAACACCATATATTTT. Its protein product is CASSSRGPSSGNTIYF.